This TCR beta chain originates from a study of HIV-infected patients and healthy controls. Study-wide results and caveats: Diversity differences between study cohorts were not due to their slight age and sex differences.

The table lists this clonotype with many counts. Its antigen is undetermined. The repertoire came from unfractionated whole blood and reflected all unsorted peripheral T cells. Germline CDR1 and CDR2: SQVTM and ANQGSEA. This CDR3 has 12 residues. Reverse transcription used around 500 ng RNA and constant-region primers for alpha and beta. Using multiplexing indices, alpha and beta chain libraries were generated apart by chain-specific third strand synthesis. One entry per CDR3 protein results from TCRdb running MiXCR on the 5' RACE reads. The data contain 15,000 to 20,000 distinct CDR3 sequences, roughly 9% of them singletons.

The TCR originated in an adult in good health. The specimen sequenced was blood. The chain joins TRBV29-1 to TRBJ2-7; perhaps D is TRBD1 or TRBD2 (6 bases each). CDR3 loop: CSSLSGGGEQYF. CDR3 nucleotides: TGCAGTTCTCTTTCCGGGGGCGGCGAGCAGTACTTC.